The entry below describes one T cell receptor beta chain. One junction end does not reproduce the germline sequence, and a read error may be involved. The data stem from a study of blood T cell repertoires in COVID-19. As for the study in general: Samples came from the United States, Italy and Spain, spanning acute and convalescent COVID-19. T cells, B-cell-depleted T cells, or PBMCs supplied cDNA or gDNA.

Original processing methods: Amplification with reference gene primers provided the estimates of nucleated cell counts. Profiled with immunoSEQ multiplex PCR; TCRdb holds only in-frame clones, not every one. The DNA was the basis for D and trimming; V, J and clone size are from that table. In the table there are 200,000 to 300,000 clones, about nine tenths of which are singletons. The CDR3 is 14 residues long. From germline, CDR1 is MNHNY and CDR2 SVGAGI (reference sequence). The sequence came from a woman in her 40s with acute or convalescent COVID-19. The V gene is TRBV6-6, the J gene TRBJ1-2, with TRBD1 as a possible D gene (5 bases). The sequencing sample was made of peripheral blood. The CDR3 DNA sequence: TGTGCCAGCAGTTCCACGTGGGGCGGGGATGGGTACACCTTC. Translated, it gives CASSSTWGGDGYTF.